Each of the 21 T cell receptor beta chains below was sequenced from the same sample in a study of cytotoxic CD8 clonotypes in ibrutinib-treated CLL. Sequencing was performed with immunoSEQ multiplex PCR; in TCRdb, only in-frame clones are kept and a portion is missing. The sample consists of approximately 320,000 clones, roughly 70% of them appearing once. This sample comprised PBMCs, obtained after 36 months of ibrutinib treatment. The source is a human donor with chronic lymphocytic leukemia.

The DNA for the CDR3 is TGTGCCAGCAGTGTACTTCACACTGAAGCTTTCTTT. As protein: CASSVLHTEAFF. The chain employs TRBV2 and TRBJ1-1; unclear D gene. Trimming left V 4 bases short and J 3 bases short, with 6 bases between. The germline V gene has CDR1 SNHLY and CDR2 FYNNEI. This CDR3 comprises 12 residues. The variable domain in full, with the rest retrieved from reference TRBV2 and TRBJ1-1, is EPEVTQTPSHQVTQMGQEVILRCVPISNHLYFYWYRQILGQKVEFLVSFYNNEISEKSEIFDDQFSVERPDGSNFTLKIRSTKLEDSAMYFCASSVLHTEAFFGQGTRLTVV.

This clone has only a few counts. CDR3 bases: TGCAGCGTTCGGGACACCAGATACGAGCAGTACTTC. This codes for CSVRDTRYEQYF. The chain uses TRBV29-1 and TRBJ2-7, with D possibly being TRBD1 (6 bases). CDR1 and CDR2 from the germline V gene are SQVTM and ANQGSEA. V was cut by 5 bases and J by 4 bases, with 12 bases left in between. This CDR3 spans 12 amino acids.

This clone has more than one count but fewer than ten. The rearrangement joins TRBV18 to TRBJ1-1; the D is unclear. Germline CDR1 reads KGHSH; CDR2 reads LQKENI. There are 13 residues in the CDR3. V was pared by 8 bases and J by 5 bases, with 15 bases between. The CDR3 DNA reads as TGTGCCAGCCGAAGGGAGAGGGAAACTGAAGCTTTCTTT. Its translation: CASRRERETEAFF.

This chain joins TRBV2 and TRBJ2-3; no firm D call. The germline V gene has CDR1 SNHLY and CDR2 FYNNEI. The CDR3 runs 12 residues. Trimming removed 8 bases at V and 4 bases at J, with 10 bases between. CDR3: CASRLESDTQYF. For the CDR3, the DNA is TGTGCCAGCCGGCTGGAGTCAGATACGCAGTATTTT.

The chain is built from TRBV11-2 and TRBJ1-2, with D perhaps matching TRBD1 (5 bases). Per germline, CDR1 SGHAT and CDR2 FQNNGV. V was shortened by 0 bases and J by 8 bases, with 13 bases between the two germline ends. The CDR3 has 14 residues. The CDR3 coding sequence is TGTGCCAGCAGCTTAGATCATCAGGGCGGAGGCTACACCTTC. Its protein product is CASSLDHQGGGYTF.

This clone appeared a few times. CDR3 sequence: CASRKGRVNQPQHF. In DNA, the CDR3 is TGTGCCAGCAGGAAGGGGCGGGTCAATCAGCCCCAGCATTTT. The chain links TRBV2 to TRBJ1-5, with D possibly being TRBD1 (5 bases). CDR3 size: 14 residues. V was cut by 6 bases and J by 3 bases, with 12 bases left in between. Germline V gene sequence: CDR1 SNHLY, CDR2 FYNNEI.

V and J are TRBV10-3 and TRBJ1-2; D is uncertain. The CDR3 has 15 amino acids. Germline CDR1 and CDR2: ENHRY and SYGVKD. V was clipped by 3 bases and J by 5 bases, with 16 bases between them. CDR3 nucleotides: TGTGCCATCAGTGATAAGGGAGCGCCGCCTTATGGCTACACCTTC. This codes for CAISDKGAPPYGYTF.

The chain couples TRBV9 to TRBJ1-2; D is undetermined. V was pared by 4 bases and J by 2 bases, with 9 bases between. Germline loops: CDR1 SGDLS, CDR2 YYNGEE. The CDR3 sequence is 13 residues long. The CDR3 loop is CASSLDNNYGYTF. CDR3 coding DNA: TGTGCCAGCAGCCTCGACAACAACTATGGCTACACCTTC.

The chain combines TRBV19 with TRBJ2-1; the D is unclear. Germline-derived CDR1 and CDR2 are LNHDA and SQIVND (reference sequence). V lost 2 bases and J 5 bases, leaving 10 bases between the germline ends. CDR3 length equals 14 residues. The CDR3 here is CASSIWFRNNEQFF. The CDR3 region has the DNA TGTGCCAGTAGTATATGGTTCAGGAACAATGAGCAGTTCTTC.

The chain couples TRBV10-3 to TRBJ1-5, with a possible D match to TRBD1 (5 bases). V lost 5 bases and J 4 bases, leaving 21 bases between the germline ends. Germline V gene sequence: CDR1 ENHRY, CDR2 SYGVKD. This CDR3 spans 17 amino acids. The CDR3 region is CAISPRGGFGANQPQHF. CDR3 in DNA: TGTGCCATCAGTCCCCGTGGTGGCTTTGGGGCTAATCAGCCCCAGCATTTT.

The CDR3 DNA is TGCGCCAGCAGCCAAGTCAAGGCAGGGGTAAACACCGGGGAGCTGTTTTTT. Translated: CASSQVKAGVNTGELFF. The chain uses TRBV4-1 and TRBJ2-2; tentatively, D is TRBD1 (6 bases). Per the germline V gene, CDR1 is MGHRA and CDR2 is YSYEKL. V lost 1 base and J lost 2, with 14 bases in between. The CDR3 runs to 17 residues.

This clone was observed a few times. V usage is TRBV19 and J usage is TRBJ1-2; 7 positions match TRBD1. This CDR3 is 13 amino acids long. Germline loops: CDR1 LNHDA, CDR2 SQIVND (reference sequence). The ends lost 9 bases at V and 1 base at J; junction bases unmatched: 5. For the CDR3, the DNA is TGTGCCAGCAACAGGGGTAATAACTATGGCTACACCTTC. Translation gives CASNRGNNYGYTF.

The V and J genes are TRBV10-3 and TRBJ1-3; unclear D gene. The V end was cut by 3 bases, the J end by 0 bases, with 9 bases between. In germline, CDR1 is ENHRY, CDR2 SYGVKD. The CDR3 is made up of 15 amino acids. The CDR3 region is CAISDQNLSGNTIYF. The CDR3 nucleotides read TGTGCCATCAGTGATCAGAACCTCTCTGGAAACACCATATATTTT.

The chain carries TRBV6-5 and TRBJ2-3; D is uncertain. The germline CDR1 and CDR2 sequences are MNHEY and SVGAGI. The CDR3 loop spans 16 amino acids. V shed 0 bases and J shed 1 base, with 11 bases lying between them. The chain's CDR3 is CASSYSKRQGTDTQYF. The DNA for the CDR3 is TGTGCCAGCAGTTACTCAAAGAGGCAAGGCACAGATACGCAGTATTTT.

This clone was observed a handful of times. V usage is TRBV13 and J usage is TRBJ2-1, with D unclear. The CDR3 loop spans 13 amino acids. Trimming removed 0 bases at V and 6 bases at J, with 6 bases between. Germline CDR1 reads PRHDT; CDR2 reads FYEKMQ (reference sequence). The CDR3 is CASSLGASNEQFF. CDR3 sequence (DNA): TGTGCCAGCAGCTTAGGGGCTAGCAATGAGCAGTTCTTC.

CDR3 sequence (DNA): TGTGCCACCTGGCACCGGGACAGGGGTGGTAGGTCGAACACTGAAGCTTTCTTT. Its protein is CATWHRDRGGRSNTEAFF. The chain combines TRBV15 with TRBJ1-1, with 10 bases fitting TRBD1. The CDR3 covers 18 residues. V gave up 8 bases and J gave up 1 base; unmatched junction bases: 16. Germline V gene sequence: CDR1 LNHNV, CDR2 YYDKDF (reference sequence). The full variable domain, in which reference TRBV15 and TRBJ1-1 provide the parts outside the CDR3, is DAMVIQNPRYQVTQFGKPVTLSCSQTLNHNVMYWYQQKSSQAPKLLFHYYDKDFNNEADTPDNFQSRRPNTSFCFLDIRSPGLGDTAMYLCATWHRDRGGRSNTEAFFGQGTRLTVV.

This clone was picked up a small number of times. This chain connects TRBV27 to TRBJ1-1; TRBD1 matches 8 bases. V lost 5 bases, J lost 5 bases, and 7 bases stayed unmatched. The CDR3 is made up of 14 amino acids. Germline loops: CDR1 MNHEY, CDR2 SMNVEV (reference sequence). The chain's CDR3 is CASSRKQGGTEAFF. The CDR3 bases are TGTGCCAGCAGTCGAAAACAGGGGGGAACTGAAGCTTTCTTT.

CDR3 loop: CASSQGSGVDTQYF. The CDR3 nucleotides are TGCGCCAGCAGCCAAGGGTCAGGGGTGGATACGCAGTATTTT. This chain uses TRBV4-3 with TRBJ2-3, with a possible D match to TRBD1 (6 bases). Germline CDR1 and CDR2: LGHNA and YSLEER. V gave up 1 base and J gave up 6 bases, with 11 bases separating them. The CDR3 is 14 amino acids.

The chain combines TRBV19 with TRBJ2-6, with D tentatively TRBD1 (5 bases). CDR3 length: 15 amino acids. V lost 6 bases to trimming and J lost 2 bases, with 11 bases between them. The germline V gene has CDR1 LNHDA and CDR2 SQIVND (reference sequence). The CDR3 DNA reads as TGTGCCAGTAGCCCCCCCAGGGCTGGGGCCAACGTCCTGACTTTC. It encodes CASSPPRAGANVLTF.

The genes are TRBV5-4 and TRBJ1-1; possibly TRBD1 for D (5 bases). CDR1 is SGHNT, CDR2 YYREEE, per germline (reference sequence). The V and J ends lost 4 bases and 1 base respectively, with 20 bases between them. This CDR3 is 17 amino acids long. The CDR3 loop is CASSKGGEGLKNTEAFF. The CDR3, as DNA: TGTGCCAGCAGCAAGGGCGGGGAGGGACTGAAGAACACTGAAGCTTTCTTT.

The chain has TRBV13 and TRBJ2-3, with TRBD2 identical over 13 bases. The CDR3 covers 16 residues. Trimming at V came to 5 bases and at J to 5 bases, leaving 7 bases not matched to a gene. The germline CDR1 and CDR2 sequences are PRHDT and FYEKMQ (reference sequence). The CDR3 bases are TGTGCCAGCAGCACCTATCGACTAGCGGGGGGAGATACGCAGTATTTT. It translates to CASSTYRLAGGDTQYF.